These 21 T cell receptor beta chains share one sample of origin, sequenced in a study of type 1 regulatory T cells. Study results and limitations: Compared with non-Tr1 cells, Tr1 cells showed a narrower TCR repertoire.

Their antigens are not known. MiXCR was run by TCRdb on the reads, yielding one entry per CDR3 protein. The sample lists tens of thousands of distinct CDR3 sequences, less than 25% occurring once. Sequenced input: cultured type 1 regulatory T (Tr1) cells, either the whole culture or a sorted fraction (not recorded which). These receptors were taken from a human donor in good health.

In its sample, this clonotype was seen many times. This chain joins TRBV20-1 and TRBJ2-4; D not resolved. This CDR3 has 16 residues. Germline V gives CDR1 DFQATT, CDR2 SNEGSKA (reference sequence). The V gene lost 0 bases and the J gene lost 0 bases, with 12 bases spanning the gap. The CDR3 sequence: CSARESPGVAKNIQYF. The CDR3 DNA is TGCAGTGCTAGAGAGTCCCCGGGCGTAGCCAAAAACATTCAGTACTTC.

This clonotype was observed a handful of times. The chain carries TRBV2 and TRBJ1-2; TRBD1 might be the D (5 bases). V was trimmed by 6 bases and J by 8 bases, leaving 16 bases between them. The CDR3 covers 13 residues. The germline gives CDR1 SNHLY, CDR2 FYNNEI. CDR3 nucleotides: TGTGCCAGCAGCGCCCAGGGTGGGGCGGGCTACACCTTC. This translates into CASSAQGGAGYTF.

This clonotype has just a few counts. V and J are TRBV20-1 and TRBJ2-3; 10 positions agree with TRBD2. The CDR3 sequence is 16 residues long. Trimming cost V 1 base and J 6 bases; bases outside gene matches: 10. Per the germline V gene, CDR1 is DFQATT and CDR2 is SNEGSKA (reference sequence). CDR3 bases: TGCAGTGCTAGAGCAATGGCTAGCGGGAGAAGGGATACGCAGTATTTT. This codes for CSARAMASGRRDTQYF.

The rearrangement links TRBV25-1 to TRBJ2-7, with D hard to call. Deletions cut 4 bases from V and 5 bases from J, with 12 bases between. CDR3 length: 13 amino acids. The germline V gene encodes CDR1 MGHDK and CDR2 SYGVNS. CDR3 nucleotide sequence: TGTGCCAGCAGTGGACAACCGACGGACGAGCAGTACTTC. Translated: CASSGQPTDEQYF.

This clonotype was counted between two and nine times. V gene TRBV12-3 or TRBV12-4 combines with J gene TRBJ2-2; D may be TRBD1 (6 bases). The CDR3 totals 16 residues. Trimming took 3 bases from V and 6 from J, leaving 17 bases between them. In DNA, the CDR3 is TGTGCCAGCAGTTTCCCCCAGGGGTCCCTGGCCGGGGAGCTGTTTTTT. Amino acid sequence: CASSFPQGSLAGELFF.

The V call is TRBV20-1, the J call TRBJ1-2; tentatively, D is TRBD1 (6 bases). The CDR3 totals 15 residues. Trimming cost V 0 bases and J 4 bases, with 15 bases left between them. Germline CDR1 is DFQATT and CDR2 is SNEGSKA (reference sequence). CDR3 residues: CSARDGGGAGYGYTF. The DNA of the CDR3 is TGCAGTGCTAGAGATGGGGGGGGGGCCGGCTATGGCTACACCTTC.

The genes are TRBV18 and TRBJ1-1; a possible D gene is TRBD1 (6 bases). The germline V gene has CDR1 KGHSH and CDR2 LQKENI. Trimming took off 2 bases at V and 1 base at J, with 11 bases between the two ends. The CDR3 length is 15 residues. The CDR3 nucleotides are TGTGCCAGCTCACCAGGGGGGGGCAGGAACACTGAAGCTTTCTTT. Encoded protein: CASSPGGGRNTEAFF.

The gene calls are TRBV18 and TRBJ2-5; D gene unclear. V lost 2 bases to trimming and J lost 5 bases, with 12 bases between them. This CDR3 spans 14 amino acids. Looked up from germline, CDR1 is KGHSH and CDR2 is LQKENI. The CDR3 sequence is CASSPIRSQETQYF. CDR3 bases: TGTGCCAGCTCACCAATCAGGTCGCAGGAGACCCAGTACTTC.

This clonotype was detected a few times. J is TRBJ1-1 and V is TRBV10-3; tentative D call: TRBD1 (6 bases). The CDR3 runs to 12 residues. V was cut by 11 bases and J by 3 bases, with 13 bases left in between. Germline lookup yields CDR1 ENHRY and CDR2 SYGVKD. This CDR3 reads CAGGDTYTEAFF. The CDR3 DNA follows: TGTGCCGGGGGGGACACGTACACTGAAGCTTTCTTT.

There are a few counts of this clonotype. This rearrangement joins TRBV28 to TRBJ2-5; 7 bases are shared with TRBD2. V dropped 3 bases and J dropped 4; count of bases not matched to a gene: 5. There are 14 residues in the CDR3. Germline CDR1 is MDHEN and CDR2 is SYDVKM. This chain's CDR3 is CASSFSGGRETQYF. CDR3 DNA: TGTGCCAGCAGTTTTTCGGGGGGTAGAGAGACCCAGTACTTC.

This clonotype has just a few counts. The V call is TRBV5-6, the J call TRBJ2-2, with 9 bases identical to TRBD1. This CDR3 region has 14 residues. With 3 bases clipped from V and 9 bases from J, the junction kept 6 bases outside the gene matches. Per germline, CDR1 SGHDT and CDR2 YYEEEE. The CDR3 bases are TGTGCCAGCAGCTCCCTTGGACAGGGGTGGGAGCTGTTTTTT. This translates into CASSSLGQGWELFF. The full variable domain, completed using reference TRBV5-6 and TRBJ2-2, is DAGVTQSPTHLIKTRGQQVTLRCSPKSGHDTVSWYQQALGQGPQFIFQYYEEEERQRGNFPDRFSGHQFPNYSSELNVNALLLGDSALYLCASSSLGQGWELFFGEGSRLTVL.

The chain couples TRBV6-5 to TRBJ2-5; D unresolved. Germline V CDR1 and CDR2: MNHEY, SVGAGI. V was trimmed by 5 bases and J by 5 bases, leaving 9 bases between them. The CDR3 runs to 12 residues. CDR3 DNA: TGTGCCAGCAGTCACAGATATGAGACCCAGTACTTC. This sequence encodes CASSHRYETQYF.

The chain recombines TRBV29-1 with TRBJ2-5; 10 bases align to TRBD1. The CDR3 sequence is 13 residues long. J lost 5 bases, V lost 6 bases, and 6 bases had no gene match. In germline, CDR1 is SQVTM, CDR2 ANQGSEA. In DNA, the CDR3 is TGCAGCGTCGGACAGGGGGTCGGTGAGACCCAGTACTTC. It codes for CSVGQGVGETQYF.

The chain has TRBV18 and TRBJ2-3; a weak D match, TRBD1 (5 bases). The V gene's germline CDR1 is KGHSH and CDR2 LQKENI. Trimming stripped 3 bases from V and 4 bases from J, with 14 bases between. CDR3 length: 15 residues. The CDR3 protein is CASSPPSEGADTQYF. The CDR3 coding sequence is TGTGCCAGCTCACCTCCGAGCGAAGGGGCAGATACGCAGTATTTT.

This clonotype was counted many times. The V and J genes are TRBV28 and TRBJ2-3; unclear D gene. This CDR3 region has 13 residues. Germline V CDR1 and CDR2: MDHEN, SYDVKM. Trimming removed 5 bases at V and 2 bases at J, with 8 bases between. CDR3 in DNA: TGTGCCAGCAGTCCTCCGGCCACAGATACGCAGTATTTT. Translated, it gives CASSPPATDTQYF. Full variable domain (rest looked up from reference TRBV28 and TRBJ2-3): DVKVTQSSRYLVKRTGEKVFLECVQDMDHENMFWYRQDPGLGLRLIYFSYDVKMKEKGDIPEGYSVSREKKERFSLILESASTNQTSMYLCASSPPATDTQYFGPGTRLTVL.

This clonotype was seen a single time. This sequence joins TRBV20-1 and TRBJ2-6, with D possibly matching TRBD1 (6 bases). The CDR3 runs 15 residues. Germline CDR1 DFQATT, CDR2 SNEGSKA (reference sequence). V gave up 6 bases and J gave up 0 bases, with 12 bases separating them. The CDR3 DNA reads TGCAGTGCGACAGGAGCCCACTCTGGGGCCAACGTCCTGACTTTC. Its translation: CSATGAHSGANVLTF.

This clonotype appeared a few times. The rearrangement uses TRBV5-1 and TRBJ2-1, with D maybe TRBD2 (6 bases). Germline V gene data show CDR1 as SGHRS and CDR2 as YFSETQ. V lost 4 bases to trimming and J lost 6 bases, with 17 bases between them. The CDR3 is 15 amino acids. The CDR3 loop reads CASSDGPGLTNEQFF. The CDR3 DNA sequence: TGCGCCAGCAGCGACGGTCCGGGACTCACCAATGAGCAGTTCTTC.

This clonotype was found many times. The rearrangement uses TRBV29-1 and TRBJ1-1; unclear D gene. This CDR3 comprises 12 residues. V lost 0 bases, J lost 10 bases, and 12 bases lay in between. Germline loops: CDR1 SQVTM, CDR2 ANQGSEA. The CDR3 nucleotides are TGCAGCGTTGAAGATCAAAAGACGGGAGCTTTCTTT. Translated: CSVEDQKTGAFF.

The chain employs TRBV30 and TRBJ2-2, with D possibly being TRBD2 (5 bases). This CDR3 contains 14 residues. V was cut by 1 base and J by 5 bases, with 11 bases left in between. Germline V gene lookup returns CDR1 GTSNPN and CDR2 SVGIG (reference sequence). This CDR3 reads CAWSALRGTGELFF. CDR3 DNA: TGTGCCTGGAGTGCACTTCGGGGAACCGGGGAGCTGTTTTTT.

This clonotype was detected only a few times. This chain connects TRBV29-1 to TRBJ2-5; the D gene is possibly TRBD1 (6 bases). Trimming cost V 2 bases and J 4 bases, with 11 bases left between them. CDR3 length: 13 amino acids. Germline V lookup: CDR1 SQVTM, CDR2 ANQGSEA. CDR3 protein: CSVERGRGETQYF. In DNA form, the CDR3 reads TGCAGCGTTGAACGTGGCAGGGGAGAGACCCAGTACTTC.

Notes on this clonotype: The germline gene is not matched at one end of the junction; a read error may be the cause. This chain uses TRBV7-2 with TRBJ2-1; 9 nucleotides match TRBD2. The CDR3 has 13 amino acids. Germline CDR1 SGHTA, CDR2 FQGNSA. The CDR3 sequence: CANSLGLALRGFF. DNA for the CDR3: TGTGCCAACAGCTTAGGACTAGCGCTACGCGGGTTCTTC.